This T cell receptor beta chain appears in the sequencing data of a study of blood T cell repertoires in COVID-19. Looking at the study overall: The United States, Italy and Spain were the sources of the acute and convalescent COVID-19 samples.

Sequencing was performed with immunoSEQ multiplex PCR; in TCRdb, only in-frame clones are kept and a portion is missing. Here the sample spans about 180,000 clones, 70% to 80% being singletons. This CDR3 has 16 residues. V was clipped by 3 bases and J by 4 bases, with 16 bases between them. Germline V gene sequence: CDR1 DFQATT, CDR2 SNEGSKA (reference sequence). Input material: PBMCs or T cells enriched from blood (not recorded which). This receptor was taken from a man aged 55-75 years who had been exposed to COVID-19. The chain is built from TRBV20-1 and TRBJ1-6; no firm D call. CDR3 loop: CSASREGAFYNSPLHF. In DNA, the CDR3 is TGCAGTGCTAGTAGGGAGGGCGCCTTTTATAATTCACCCCTCCACTTT.